These 6 T cell receptor beta chains came from one sample sequenced in a study of CD8+ T cells in alopecia areata. Extracted RNA was reverse transcribed into cDNA, the sequencing template. Using immunoSEQ multiplex PCR, the repertoire was profiled, and TCRdb retains in-frame clones only, with some absent. In the table there are some 150,000 clones, roughly 50% of which are singletons. Sequenced material: CD4+ T cells sorted from blood, taken at week 0. These receptors were collected from a human donor with alopecia areata.

This clone came up a few times. The chain combines TRBV28 with TRBJ1-2, with D possibly TRBD1 on 6 matching bases. CDR3 size: 15 residues. Germline-derived CDR1 and CDR2 are MDHEN and SYDVKM. Deletions cut 6 bases from V and 11 bases from J, with 25 bases between. CDR3 nucleotide sequence: TGTGCCAGCAGACAGGGAGGAAGTGGTCTGGAGGGTTACACCTTC. Protein product: CASRQGGSGLEGYTF.

This rearrangement joins TRBV5-6 to TRBJ2-5, with TRBD2 as a possible D gene (5 bases). Germline CDR1 is SGHDT and CDR2 is YYEEEE. The CDR3 spans 15 residues. V shed 4 bases and J shed 5 bases, with 18 bases lying between them. The CDR3 loop is CASSAEWGTGETQYF. The CDR3 bases are TGTGCCAGCAGCGCCGAATGGGGAACGGGGGAGACCCAGTACTTC.

The rearrangement links TRBV30 to TRBJ1-3; no clear D gene. The ends were cut back, 3 bases at V and 0 bases at J, with 9 bases in the middle. Germline assignment: CDR1 GTSNPN and CDR2 SVGIG (reference sequence). The CDR3 contains 14 residues. The CDR3 loop reads CAWRVSLSGNTIYF. The CDR3 bases are TGTGCCTGGAGAGTATCCCTCTCTGGAAACACCATATATTTT. Together with reference TRBV30 and TRBJ1-3, the CDR3 gives the full variable domain: SQTIHQWPATLVQPVGSPLSLECTVEGTSNPNLYWYRQAAGRGLQLLFYSVGIGQISSEVPQNLSASRPQDRQFILSSKKLLLSDSGFYLCAWRVSLSGNTIYFGEGSWLTVV.

The J gene is TRBJ2-7, the V gene TRBV9; D might be TRBD1 (6 bases). This CDR3 has 15 amino acids. Trimming pared 4 bases from V and 2 bases from J, leaving 16 bases between. CDR1 SGDLS and CDR2 YYNGEE come from the germline V gene. CDR3 region: CASSLSRTVPYEQYF. The CDR3 coding sequence is TGTGCCAGCAGCCTCTCCCGGACAGTCCCCTACGAGCAGTACTTC.

The V gene is TRBV5-1, the J gene TRBJ2-5, with TRBD2 matching 8 bases. The V gene end was trimmed by 4 bases and the J gene end by 2 bases; junction bases not matched to a gene: 4. CDR1 and CDR2 from the germline V gene are SGHRS and YFSETQ. The CDR3 consists of 14 residues. For the CDR3, the DNA is TGCGCCAGCAGCCCCAGCGGGGGTCAAGAGACCCAGTACTTC. Its protein product is CASSPSGGQETQYF.

This clone was seen only a few times. The rearrangement links TRBV10-3 to TRBJ1-5; 7 bases are a match to TRBD1. The CDR3 loop spans 19 amino acids. Per germline, CDR1 ENHRY and CDR2 SYGVKD. Trimming cost V 6 bases and J 5 bases; bases outside gene matches: 22. CDR3 protein: CAIRGTDLLPRRIHQPQHF. In DNA form, the CDR3 reads TGTGCCATCAGGGGGACAGATCTCCTCCCCCGAAGAATACATCAGCCCCAGCATTTT.